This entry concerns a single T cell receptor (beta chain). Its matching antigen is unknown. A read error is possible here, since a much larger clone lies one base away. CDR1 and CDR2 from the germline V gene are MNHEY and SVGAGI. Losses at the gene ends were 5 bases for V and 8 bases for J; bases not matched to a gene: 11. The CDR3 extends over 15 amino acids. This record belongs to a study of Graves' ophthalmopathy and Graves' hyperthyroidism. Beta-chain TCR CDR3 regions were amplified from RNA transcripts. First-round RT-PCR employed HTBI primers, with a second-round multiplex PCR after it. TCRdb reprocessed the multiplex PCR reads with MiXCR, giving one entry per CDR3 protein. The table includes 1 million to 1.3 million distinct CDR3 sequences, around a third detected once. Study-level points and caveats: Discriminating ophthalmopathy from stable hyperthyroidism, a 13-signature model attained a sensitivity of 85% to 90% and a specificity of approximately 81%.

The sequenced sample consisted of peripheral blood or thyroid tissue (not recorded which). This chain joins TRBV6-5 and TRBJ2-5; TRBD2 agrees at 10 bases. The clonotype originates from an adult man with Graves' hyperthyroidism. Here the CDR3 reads CASSTPSGGQVTQYF. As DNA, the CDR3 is TGTGCCAGCAGTACACCTAGCGGGGGCCAGGTCACCCAGTACTTC.